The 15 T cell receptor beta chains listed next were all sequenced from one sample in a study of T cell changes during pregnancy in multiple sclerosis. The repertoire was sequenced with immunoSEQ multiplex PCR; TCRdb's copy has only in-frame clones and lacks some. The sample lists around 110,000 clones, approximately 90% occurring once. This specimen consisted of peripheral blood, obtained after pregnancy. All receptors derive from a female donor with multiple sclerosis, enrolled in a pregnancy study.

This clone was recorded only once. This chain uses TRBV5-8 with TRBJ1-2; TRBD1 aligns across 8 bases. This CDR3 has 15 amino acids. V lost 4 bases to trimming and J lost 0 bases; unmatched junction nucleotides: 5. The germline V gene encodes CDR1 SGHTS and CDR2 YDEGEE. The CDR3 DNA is TGTGCCAGCAGCCGAGGACAGGGAGCTAACTATGGCTACACCTTC. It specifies CASSRGQGANYGYTF.

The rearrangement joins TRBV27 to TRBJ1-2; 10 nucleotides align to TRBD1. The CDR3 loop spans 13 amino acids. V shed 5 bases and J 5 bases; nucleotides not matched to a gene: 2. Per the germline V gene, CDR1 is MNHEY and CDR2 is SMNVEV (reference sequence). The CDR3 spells CASSGQGVYGYTF. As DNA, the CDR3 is TGTGCCAGCAGTGGACAGGGGGTGTATGGCTACACCTTC.

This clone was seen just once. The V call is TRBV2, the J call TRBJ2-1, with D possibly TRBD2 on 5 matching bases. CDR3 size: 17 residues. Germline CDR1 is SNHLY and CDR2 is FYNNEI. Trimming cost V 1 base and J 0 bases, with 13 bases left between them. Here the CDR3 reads CASSEEMGGLSYNEQFF. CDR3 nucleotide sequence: TGTGCCAGCAGTGAAGAAATGGGCGGACTCTCCTACAATGAGCAGTTCTTC.

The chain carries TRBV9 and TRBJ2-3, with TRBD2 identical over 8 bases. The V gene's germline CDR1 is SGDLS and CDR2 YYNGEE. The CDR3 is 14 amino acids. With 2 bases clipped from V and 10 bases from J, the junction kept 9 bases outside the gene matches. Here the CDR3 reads CASSVPGAGGAQYF. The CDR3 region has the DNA TGTGCCAGCAGCGTCCCGGGGGCGGGGGGCGCGCAGTATTTT.

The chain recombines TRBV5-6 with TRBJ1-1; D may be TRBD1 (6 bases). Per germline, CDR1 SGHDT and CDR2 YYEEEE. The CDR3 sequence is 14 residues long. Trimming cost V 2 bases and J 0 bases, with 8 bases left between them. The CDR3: CASSLGQMNTEAFF. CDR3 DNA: TGTGCCAGCAGCTTAGGACAGATGAACACTGAAGCTTTCTTT.

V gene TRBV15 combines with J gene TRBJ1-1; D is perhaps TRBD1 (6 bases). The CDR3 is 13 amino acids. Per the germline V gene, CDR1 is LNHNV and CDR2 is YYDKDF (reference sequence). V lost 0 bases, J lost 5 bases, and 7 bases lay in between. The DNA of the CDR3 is TGTGCCACCAGCAGAGATGGACAGACTGAAGCTTTCTTT. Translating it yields CATSRDGQTEAFF. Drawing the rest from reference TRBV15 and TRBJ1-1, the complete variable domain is DAMVIQNPRYQVTQFGKPVTLSCSQTLNHNVMYWYQQKSSQAPKLLFHYYDKDFNNEADTPDNFQSRRPNTSFCFLDIRSPGLGDTAMYLCATSRDGQTEAFFGQGTRLTVV.

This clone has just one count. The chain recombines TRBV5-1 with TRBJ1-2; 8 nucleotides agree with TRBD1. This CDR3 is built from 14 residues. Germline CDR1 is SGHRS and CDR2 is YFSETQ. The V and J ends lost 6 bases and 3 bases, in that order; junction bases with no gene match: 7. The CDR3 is CASTKRTGYYGYTF. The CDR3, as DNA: TGCGCCAGCACTAAGCGGACAGGGTACTATGGCTACACCTTC.

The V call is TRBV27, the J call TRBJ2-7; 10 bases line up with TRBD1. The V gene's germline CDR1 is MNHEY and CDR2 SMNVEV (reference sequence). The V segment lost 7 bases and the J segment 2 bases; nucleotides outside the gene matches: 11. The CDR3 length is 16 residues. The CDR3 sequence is CASTPVTGQGPYEQYF. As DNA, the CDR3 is TGTGCCAGCACTCCCGTTACGGGACAGGGGCCCTACGAGCAGTACTTC.

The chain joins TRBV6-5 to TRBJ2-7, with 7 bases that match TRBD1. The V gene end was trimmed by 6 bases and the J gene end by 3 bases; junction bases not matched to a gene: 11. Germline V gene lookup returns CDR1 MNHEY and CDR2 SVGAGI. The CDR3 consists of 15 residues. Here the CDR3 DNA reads TGTGCCAGCAGAACTAGACAGGGCCTGGGCTACGAGCAGTACTTC. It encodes CASRTRQGLGYEQYF.

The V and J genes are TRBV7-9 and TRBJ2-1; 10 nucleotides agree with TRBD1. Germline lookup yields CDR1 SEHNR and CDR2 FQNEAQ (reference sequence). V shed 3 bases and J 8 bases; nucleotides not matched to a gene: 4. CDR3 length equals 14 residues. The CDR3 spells CASSLTGGIDEQFF. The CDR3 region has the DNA TGTGCCAGCAGCTTGACAGGGGGCATAGATGAGCAGTTCTTC.

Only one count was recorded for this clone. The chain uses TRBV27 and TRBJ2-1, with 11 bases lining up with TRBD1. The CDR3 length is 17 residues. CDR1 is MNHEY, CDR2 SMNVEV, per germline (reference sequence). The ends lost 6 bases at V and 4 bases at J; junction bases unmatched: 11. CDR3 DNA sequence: TGTGCCAGCAGCCCAGGGGGGGACAGGGGGTCGTACAATGAGCAGTTCTTC. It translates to CASSPGGDRGSYNEQFF.

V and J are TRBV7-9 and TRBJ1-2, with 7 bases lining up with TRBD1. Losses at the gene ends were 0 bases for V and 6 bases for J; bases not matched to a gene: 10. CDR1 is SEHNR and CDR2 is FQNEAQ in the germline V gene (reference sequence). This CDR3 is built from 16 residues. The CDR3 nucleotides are TGTGCCAGCAGCTTAGCGTCCCCCACAGGGGTTCATGGCTACACCTTC. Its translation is CASSLASPTGVHGYTF.

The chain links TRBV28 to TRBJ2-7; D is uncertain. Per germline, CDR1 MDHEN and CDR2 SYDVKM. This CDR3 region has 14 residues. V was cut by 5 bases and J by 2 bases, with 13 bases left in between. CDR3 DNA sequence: TGTGCCAGCAGTACTTTGGTTTTGACCTACGAGCAGTACTTC. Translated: CASSTLVLTYEQYF.

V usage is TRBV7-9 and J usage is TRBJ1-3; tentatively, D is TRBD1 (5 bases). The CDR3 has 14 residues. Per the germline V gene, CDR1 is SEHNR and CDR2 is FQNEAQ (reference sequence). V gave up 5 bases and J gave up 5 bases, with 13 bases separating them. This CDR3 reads CASSATGLRNTIYF. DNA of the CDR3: TGTGCCAGCAGCGCCACGGGACTCAGAAACACCATATATTTT.

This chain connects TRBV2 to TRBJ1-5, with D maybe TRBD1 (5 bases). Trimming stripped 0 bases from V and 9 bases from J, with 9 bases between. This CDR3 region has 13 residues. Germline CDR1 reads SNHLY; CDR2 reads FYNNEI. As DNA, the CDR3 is TGTGCCAGCAGTGAAGCGCGGGGGGGGCCCCAGCATTTT. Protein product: CASSEARGGPQHF.